One sample yielded the 7 T cell receptor beta chains listed below, sequenced in a study of patients and donors after allogeneic stem cell transplantation. Via MiXCR, TCRdb re-called the RT-PCR reads, giving one row per CDR3 protein. The sample carries tens of thousands of distinct CDR3 sequences, 8.1% recorded once. The sample was blood, either unsorted or a sorted T cell fraction (not recorded which). All receptors derive from a human donor who was either an allogeneic HSCT recipient or a stem cell or donor lymphocyte infusion donor (not recorded which). It is not recorded whose cells these are; they may come from a transplant donor.

This sequence joins TRBV5-1 and TRBJ2-3, with D uncertain. The V gene's germline CDR1 is SGHRS and CDR2 YFSETQ. Trimming removed 0 bases from V and 4 bases from J, with 6 bases in between. The CDR3 contains 13 residues. This CDR3 is CASSLGSADTQYF. The CDR3 coding sequence is TGCGCCAGCAGCTTGGGGTCCGCAGATACGCAGTATTTT.

This clonotype was seen many times. The chain employs TRBV30 and TRBJ1-5; the match to TRBD1 covers 8 bases. CDR3 length: 14 residues. With V trimmed by 4 bases and J by 6 bases, 8 bases remained unmatched. Germline V lookup: CDR1 GTSNPN, CDR2 SVGIG (reference sequence). CDR3 sequence (DNA): TGTGCCTGGACCCCGGGACAGGTCAGTCAGCCCCAGCATTTT. Amino acids: CAWTPGQVSQPQHF.

V is TRBV9 and J is TRBJ2-5; no reliable D call. The V and J ends lost 0 bases and 4 bases respectively, with 7 bases between them. Germline CDR1 SGDLS, CDR2 YYNGEE. The CDR3 covers 13 residues. CDR3 bases: TGTGCCAGCAGCGTAGACATGGGAGAGACCCAGTACTTC. This encodes CASSVDMGETQYF.

This clonotype was counted only a few times. The CDR3 loop is CASSQGGGNTYEQYF. DNA of the CDR3: TGTGCCAGCAGCCAAGGGGGGGGTAATACCTACGAGCAGTACTTC. This chain uses TRBV4-2 with TRBJ2-7; 7 bases line up with TRBD2. Germline CDR1 LGHNA, CDR2 YNFKEQ. The CDR3 is 15 residues long. Losses at the gene ends were 1 base for V and 2 bases for J; bases not matched to a gene: 5.

This clonotype was counted only a few times. The genes are TRBV28 and TRBJ2-7; D is ambiguous. The length of the CDR3 is 11 residues. V was clipped by 5 bases and J by 3 bases, with 5 bases between them. Germline V gene sequence: CDR1 MDHEN, CDR2 SYDVKM. CDR3 sequence (DNA): TGTGCCAGCAGTCCCCACTACGAGCAGTACTTC. It specifies CASSPHYEQYF.

The chain uses TRBV6-1 and TRBJ1-3; D ambiguous. The CDR3 has 13 amino acids. Trimming took off 6 bases at V and 0 bases at J, with 6 bases between the two ends. The germline V gene encodes CDR1 MNHNS and CDR2 SASEGT. CDR3 region: CASSQISGNTIYF. CDR3 sequence (DNA): TGTGCCAGCAGCCAGATCTCTGGAAACACCATATATTTT.

This clonotype was counted only a few times. The chain uses TRBV28 and TRBJ1-6; 9 bases are shared with TRBD1. The CDR3 spans 14 residues. J was trimmed by 7 bases and V by 7 bases; bases with no gene match: 5. CDR1 and CDR2 (germline): MDHEN, SYDVKM. The CDR3 reads CASNNGQGNSPLHF. The CDR3 nucleotides read TGTGCCAGCAATAACGGACAGGGGAATTCACCCCTCCACTTT.